The 18 T cell receptor beta chains reported below all come from one sample, sequenced in a study of spatial heterogeneity in lung cancer. Whole-study findings and limits: Mutation tallies in tumors tracked expanded intratumoral alpha and beta TCR counts.

One entry per CDR3 protein results from TCRdb running MiXCR on the 5' RACE reads. The profile shows about 4,000 distinct CDR3 sequences, 9.4% of them singletons. Time point indicated: sample taken at primary tumor resection. These TCRs are of unknown antigen specificity. The source was lung tumor tissue, collected at surgery. These receptors came from a male donor with early-stage non-small cell lung cancer.

This clonotype was recorded many times. This beta chain turned up in a library designed for alpha chains; as an off-target read, its abundance says little. V gene TRBV30 combines with J gene TRBJ2-1, with TRBD1 matching over 10 bases. V was clipped by 5 bases and J by 6 bases; unmatched bases: 7. Germline V gene data show CDR1 as GTSNPN and CDR2 as SVGIG (reference sequence). The CDR3 is 14 residues long. CDR3 region: CAWGGTGVGNEQFF. The CDR3 coding sequence is TGTGCCTGGGGGGGGACAGGGGTCGGCAATGAGCAGTTCTTC.

By sample fraction, this clonotype is medium-sized. This beta chain appears as a stray read in a library generated for alpha chains; its size is not informative. The chain uses TRBV5-1 and TRBJ2-1, with D perhaps matching TRBD1 or TRBD2 (5 bases each). The V gene lost 0 bases and the J gene lost 4 bases, with 8 bases spanning the gap. The CDR3 sequence is 14 residues long. In germline, CDR1 is SGHRS, CDR2 YFSETQ. The CDR3 bases are TGCGCCAGCAGCTTGGAGGGACGTTACAATGAGCAGTTCTTC. Translated, it gives CASSLEGRYNEQFF. Full variable domain (missing parts from reference TRBV5-1 and TRBJ2-1): KAGVTQTPRYLIKTRGQQVTLSCSPISGHRSVSWYQQTPGQGLQFLFEYFSETQRNKGNFPGRFSGRQFSNSRSEMNVSTLELGDSALYLCASSLEGRYNEQFFGPGTRLTVL.

This clonotype counts as medium-sized. The size of this beta chain means little, since it is a stray read in a library made for alpha chains. The chain employs TRBV20-1 and TRBJ1-2, with a tentative D call TRBD1 (6 bases). The CDR3 extends over 12 amino acids. From germline, CDR1 is DFQATT and CDR2 SNEGSKA (reference sequence). The V gene lost 8 bases and the J gene lost 8 bases, with 18 bases spanning the gap. CDR3 coding DNA: TGCAGTCTACCGGGGGGCGCAGGGGGCTACACCTTC. The encoded protein is CSLPGGAGGYTF.

The sample holds many counts of this clonotype. For a library built for alpha chains, this beta chain is a stray read; little rests on its size. This chain uses TRBV4-3 with TRBJ2-7; 8 bases map to TRBD2. The germline CDR1 and CDR2 sequences are LGHNA and YSLEER. J gave up 5 bases and V 1 base, and 10 bases lay outside the gene matches. The CDR3 runs 16 residues. The CDR3 reads CASSQVYKREHHEQYF. The DNA of the CDR3 is TGCGCCAGCAGCCAAGTCTATAAGCGGGAGCACCACGAGCAGTACTTC.

By share, this clonotype ranks as medium-sized. This beta chain appears as a stray read in a library generated for alpha chains; its size is not informative. This sequence joins TRBV12-3 or TRBV12-4 and TRBJ2-2; unclear D gene. Trimming cost V 3 bases and J 6 bases, with 17 bases left between them. The CDR3 totals 16 residues. In DNA form, the CDR3 reads TGTGCCAGCAGTTTCGGTTCCCTACCACGGGCCGGGGAGCTGTTTTTT. Translated, it gives CASSFGSLPRAGELFF.

This clonotype occurred many times. A library prepared for alpha chains yielded this beta chain as an off-target read; its size is of little meaning. CDR3: CSAPRLAGNEQYF. Here the CDR3 DNA reads TGCAGCGCCCCAAGACTAGCGGGAAACGAGCAGTACTTC. This rearrangement joins TRBV20-1 to TRBJ2-7; 11 nucleotides agree with TRBD2. Germline CDR1 and CDR2: DFQATT and SNEGSKA (reference sequence). The CDR3 length is 13 residues.

This clonotype counts as medium-sized. This beta chain was picked up by a library intended for alpha chains and is off target, so its count carries little meaning. The chain uses TRBV7-2 and TRBJ2-7, with 12 bases matching TRBD2. The CDR3 has 14 amino acids. Germline CDR1 SGHTA, CDR2 FQGNSA. V trimming: 4 bases; J trimming: 4 bases; junction bases outside the gene matches: 2. CDR3 bases: TGTGCCAGCAGCTCCACTAGCGGGAGGTACGAGCAGTACTTC. Translating gives CASSSTSGRYEQYF.

By share, this clonotype ranks as medium-sized (0.01 to 0.1%). The size of this beta chain means little, since it is a stray read in a library made for alpha chains. This rearrangement joins TRBV15 to TRBJ2-7; D might be TRBD2 (5 bases). The CDR3 spans 14 residues. The V and J ends lost 0 bases and 4 bases respectively, with 10 bases between them. Germline CDR1 LNHNV, CDR2 YYDKDF (reference sequence). CDR3 bases: TGTGCCACCAGCAGAGAGACGTCGGGGTACGAGCAGTACTTC. Amino acid sequence: CATSRETSGYEQYF.

By sample share, this clonotype is medium-sized. This beta chain appears as a stray read in a library generated for alpha chains; its size is not informative. The chain couples TRBV5-5 to TRBJ1-4; TRBD1 is a possible D gene (5 bases). This CDR3 has 16 amino acids. Looked up from germline, CDR1 is SGHKS and CDR2 is YYEKEE (reference sequence). The germline V and J ends were trimmed by 4 bases and 7 bases, with 20 bases remaining between them. This CDR3 is CASSPSVGQGGEKLFF. CDR3 sequence (DNA): TGTGCCAGCAGCCCCAGTGTCGGGCAGGGAGGTGAAAAACTGTTTTTT.

By sample fraction, this clonotype is medium-sized. Since it is a stray read in a library aimed at alpha chains, this beta chain has a size that is not meaningful. The J gene is TRBJ1-3, the V gene TRBV30; D uncertain. Germline CDR1 and CDR2: GTSNPN and SVGIG (reference sequence). This CDR3 spans 14 amino acids. Trimming removed 4 bases from V and 2 bases from J, with 12 bases in between. CDR3 sequence (DNA): TGTGCCTGGATGATCGATTCAGCTGGAAACACCATATATTTT. Translating it yields CAWMIDSAGNTIYF.

This clonotype is judged medium-sized. This beta chain is off target for a library built for alpha chains, so its abundance means little. The chain combines TRBV9 with TRBJ2-7; D could derive from TRBD1 or TRBD2 (5 bases each). Germline CDR1 is SGDLS and CDR2 is YYNGEE. Trimming cost V 4 bases and J 3 bases, with 17 bases left between them. The CDR3 consists of 15 residues. Here the CDR3 reads CASSPRDGSYYEQYF. The CDR3 DNA is TGTGCCAGCAGCCCCCGGGACGGCTCCTACTACGAGCAGTACTTC.

This clonotype came up many times. Being off target in a library aimed at alpha chains, this beta chain has a size of little meaning. The V gene is TRBV5-6, the J gene TRBJ2-5; 10 positions agree with TRBD1. Germline CDR1 and CDR2: SGHDT and YYEEEE. The length of the CDR3 is 15 residues. V dropped 0 bases and J dropped 5; count of bases not matched to a gene: 4. The CDR3 DNA sequence: TGTGCCAGCAGCTTGGCCCCGGGACAGGGGGAGACCCAGTACTTC. It translates to CASSLAPGQGETQYF.

Concerning this clonotype: The library was prepared for alpha chains; this beta chain is a stray read, so its frequency means little. The rearrangement joins TRBV6-5 to TRBJ2-7; D is ambiguous. The length of the CDR3 is 13 residues. CDR1 MNHEY and CDR2 SVGAGI come from the germline V gene. The germline V and J ends were trimmed by 6 bases and 2 bases, with 11 bases remaining between them. The CDR3 loop reads CASSRLGTYEQYF. CDR3 coding DNA: TGTGCCAGCAGCCGCCTCGGTACCTACGAGCAGTACTTC.

In its sample, this clonotype ranks as medium-sized. This beta chain turned up in a library designed for alpha chains; as an off-target read, its abundance says little. J is TRBJ1-6 and V is TRBV20-1; D is undetermined. CDR3 length: 14 residues. Trimming took 6 bases from V and 8 from J, leaving 17 bases between them. Germline assignment: CDR1 DFQATT and CDR2 SNEGSKA (reference sequence). The CDR3 sequence: CSASSTRRDSPLHF. DNA of the CDR3: TGCAGTGCATCCTCCACCAGGAGGGATTCACCCCTCCACTTT.

This clonotype is deemed medium-sized (0.01 to 0.1%). In a library made to pick up alpha chains, this beta chain is a stray read with a size that means little. The genes are TRBV29-1 and TRBJ2-7; D is uncertain. CDR1 SQVTM and CDR2 ANQGSEA come from the germline V gene. The V gene lost 6 bases and the J gene lost 2 bases, with 8 bases spanning the gap. The CDR3 covers 11 residues. CDR3 coding DNA: TGCAGCGTCATAGGGACCTACGAGCAGTACTTC. Translating gives CSVIGTYEQYF.

By its share, this clonotype is medium-sized. With the library built for alpha chains, this beta chain is off target and its frequency is not meaningful. The chain links TRBV27 to TRBJ2-6; D may be TRBD1 (5 bases). The CDR3 spans 16 residues. In germline, CDR1 is MNHEY, CDR2 SMNVEV (reference sequence). V lost 1 base to trimming and J lost 2 bases, with 9 bases between them. This chain's CDR3 is CASSLFFRAGANVLTF. In DNA, the CDR3 is TGTGCCAGCAGTTTATTTTTCAGGGCTGGGGCCAACGTCCTGACTTTC.

This clonotype was picked up a small number of times. This beta chain is a stray read from a library made for alpha chains; its abundance is not meaningful. The chain has TRBV7-6 and TRBJ2-5; no clear D. The CDR3 is 13 residues long. Germline lookup yields CDR1 SGHVS and CDR2 FNYEAQ. The V end lost 3 bases, the J end lost 10 bases, and 15 bases lay between the germline ends. CDR3: CASSLGIGGGQYF. CDR3 DNA: TGTGCCAGCAGCTTGGGGATTGGTGGTGGCCAGTACTTC.

Turning to this clonotype: The size of this beta chain means little, since it is a stray read in a library made for alpha chains. The rearrangement joins TRBV7-6 to TRBJ1-6; D call uncertain. Trimming left V 5 bases short and J 0 bases short, with 14 bases between. The V gene's germline CDR1 is SGHVS and CDR2 FNYEAQ. This CDR3 contains 17 residues. Here the CDR3 reads CASSPRTGSSYNSPLHF. The CDR3 nucleotides are TGTGCCAGCAGCCCCCGGACGGGGAGCTCCTATAATTCACCCCTCCACTTT.